This is a list of T cell receptor beta chains from one sample in a study of cytomegalovirus exposure and HLA in healthy donors. TCRdb's table, derived via immunoSEQ multiplex PCR, lists solely in-frame clones and lacks some. The repertoire consists of approximately 100,000 clones, with 75% to 90% occurring once and the leading ten covering less than 5%. Source material: PBMCs. Source of these receptors: a man aged 25-40 years in good health and CMV-seronegative. The CDR3 runs from the conserved cysteine through the conserved F or W. Each record gives: J gene, D gene, V gene, CDR3 protein. The D gene is left open where the match is weak.

TRBJ1-5 | NA | TRBV15 | CATSRVGQGQPQHF
TRBJ1-1 | NA | TRBV6-6 | CASSYLGGLDTEAFF
TRBJ2-7 | NA | TRBV10-1 | CASSDRWYEQYF
TRBJ2-1 | TRBD2 | TRBV5-5 | CASSLVISSGRGSGNEQFF
TRBJ1-1 | NA | TRBV5-1 | CASSLEGEGAFF
TRBJ2-3 | NA | TRBV19 | CASSRFGRASTDTQYF
TRBJ2-1 | NA | TRBV6-5 | CASNRGALNEQFF
TRBJ2-1 | TRBD2 | TRBV30 | CAWGQSAGVYNEQFF
TRBJ2-2 | NA | TRBV30 | CAWSVLRMTGELFF
TRBJ1-3 | NA | TRBV29-1 | CSAKLGSGNTIYF
TRBJ2-7 | TRBD1 | TRBV5-4 | CASSLTGAYEQYF
TRBJ1-5 | TRBD1 | TRBV27 | CASRTGGQPQHF
TRBJ2-1 | TRBD1 | TRBV4-1 | CASSQGTDRVNEQFF
TRBJ2-1 | NA | TRBV15 | CATSRTRYNEQFF
TRBJ2-2 | TRBD2 | TRBV28 | CASSSTGLARAGELFF
TRBJ2-3 | NA | TRBV9 | CASSDSMRDTQYF
TRBJ2-7 | NA | TRBV13 | CASSLAGTKSYEQYF
TRBJ1-2 | NA | TRBV18 | CASSPLSVYGYTF
TRBJ1-1 | NA | TRBV5-1 | CASSLGTVNTEAFF
TRBJ2-7 | NA | TRBV6-5 | CASNRRDGLLEQYF
TRBJ2-5 | NA | TRBV6-5 | CASSSLGRPGETQYF
TRBJ2-3 | TRBD1 | TRBV30 | CAWSVGTGTDTQYF
TRBJ1-1 | NA | TRBV15 | CATSRGVGGNTEAFF
TRBJ2-1 | TRBD1 | TRBV7-3 | CASSLGRQGARNEQFF
TRBJ2-5 | NA | TRBV5-4 | CASSAISRGAEETQYF
TRBJ2-1 | TRBD2 | TRBV14 | CASSGTSGSYNEQFF
TRBJ2-3 | NA | TRBV6-5 | CASSAIEGTDTQYF
TRBJ1-4 | TRBD1 | TRBV18 | CASSPGTVGEKLFF
TRBJ2-2 | NA | TRBV11-2 | CASSLDAHRGARTGELFF
TRBJ2-5 | TRBD1 | TRBV7-9 | CASSLSGGDETQYF
TRBJ2-3 | TRBD1 | TRBV7-4 | CASSLPTGGAFTDTQYF
TRBJ1-6 | NA | TRBV21-1 | CASSTRVLDSPLHF
TRBJ1-5 | NA | TRBV30 | CAWSPDSNQPQHF
TRBJ2-7 | NA | TRBV7-2 | CASSLVGQISYEQYF
TRBJ2-1 | NA | TRBV29-1 | CSVVPVDSSSYNEQFF
TRBJ2-7 | NA | TRBV29-1 | CSVGRAGWSYEQYF
TRBJ1-1 | TRBD1 | TRBV14 | CASSQGRQGNVFF
TRBJ2-1 | TRBD1 | TRBV28 | CASSFGTGSYNEQFF